These 11 T cell receptor beta chains were all obtained from the same sample, sequenced in a study of blood T cell repertoires in COVID-19. Sequencing was performed with immunoSEQ multiplex PCR; in TCRdb, only in-frame clones are kept and a portion is missing. The table lists about 110,000 clones, around four fifths of them singletons. The sequencing sample was made of peripheral blood. Source of these receptors: a woman aged 35 to 49 with acute or convalescent COVID-19.

The rearrangement links TRBV30 to TRBJ1-2; D is unclear. The CDR3 consists of 11 residues. Germline CDR1 reads GTSNPN; CDR2 reads SVGIG (reference sequence). V shed 2 bases and J shed 7 bases, with 8 bases lying between them. CDR3 protein: CAWSLASGYTF. The DNA for the CDR3 is TGTGCCTGGAGTTTGGCTTCTGGCTACACCTTC.

The CDR3 protein is CASSVGTSGGASTQYF. The CDR3 DNA reads as TGTGCCAGCAGCGTAGGCACTAGCGGGGGTGCAAGTACGCAGTATTTT. The chain couples TRBV9 to TRBJ2-3; 11 bases map to TRBD2. In germline, CDR1 is SGDLS, CDR2 YYNGEE. This CDR3 has 16 residues. Unmatched junction bases numbered 8, after V lost 0 bases and J lost 8 bases.

V is TRBV10-1 and J is TRBJ1-5; 7 bases match TRBD1. Germline lookup yields CDR1 WNHNN and CDR2 SYGVQD (reference sequence). The CDR3 is 12 residues long. V dropped 8 bases and J dropped 5; count of bases not matched to a gene: 3. This CDR3 reads CASSQGDQPQHF. CDR3 bases: TGCGCCAGCTCTCAGGGGGATCAGCCCCAGCATTTT.

CDR3 nucleotide sequence: TGTGCCAGCTGCCCGGGAGGGGCCAACTATGGCTACACCTTC. The encoded protein is CASCPGGANYGYTF. The chain couples TRBV9 to TRBJ1-2; TRBD1 is a possible D gene (5 bases). Germline V gene lookup returns CDR1 SGDLS and CDR2 YYNGEE. This CDR3 spans 14 amino acids. Trimming removed 7 bases at V and 2 bases at J, with 15 bases between. Supplemented by reference TRBV9 and TRBJ1-2, the full variable domain reads DSGVTQTPKHLITATGQRVTLRCSPRSGDLSVYWYQQSLDQGLQFLIQYYNGEERAKGNILERFSAQQFPDLHSELNLSSLELGDSALYFCASCPGGANYGYTFGSGTRLTVV.

This sequence joins TRBV7-2 and TRBJ2-1; 8 bases align to TRBD1. Per the germline V gene, CDR1 is SGHTA and CDR2 is FQGNSA. V lost 4 bases to trimming and J lost 6 bases; unmatched junction nucleotides: 5. The CDR3 has 14 amino acids. The CDR3 nucleotides read TGTGCCAGCAGCTCCGGGACAGGCTTCAATGAGCAGTTCTTC. It encodes CASSSGTGFNEQFF.

J is TRBJ1-1 and V is TRBV7-2, with D maybe TRBD1 (5 bases). Trimming cost V 5 bases and J 5 bases, with 24 bases left between them. Germline CDR1 is SGHTA and CDR2 is FQGNSA. The CDR3 is made up of 17 amino acids. The CDR3 nucleotides read TGTGCCAGCAGCCCGGTGGGGGGAAGGGGCGCTCGGACTGAAGCTTTCTTT. Residues: CASSPVGGRGARTEAFF.

The genes are TRBV7-2 and TRBJ2-1; 9 nucleotides agree with TRBD1. The CDR3 sequence is 14 residues long. The germline CDR1 and CDR2 sequences are SGHTA and FQGNSA. V lost 5 bases to trimming and J lost 7 bases; unmatched junction nucleotides: 6. The DNA of the CDR3 is TGTGCCAGCAGCCCCCGGACAGGGGTGAATGAGCAGTTCTTC. Protein sequence: CASSPRTGVNEQFF.

This clone was counted a single time. CDR3 protein: CASRGQAHEQYF. CDR3 bases: TGTGCCAGCCGGGGACAGGCACACGAGCAGTACTTC. V and J are TRBV2 and TRBJ2-7; 8 bases fit TRBD1. The J segment lost 5 bases and the V segment lost 8 bases, leaving 5 bases of the junction unmatched. This CDR3 is built from 12 residues. CDR1 is SNHLY and CDR2 is FYNNEI in the germline V gene.

The chain uses TRBV5-6 and TRBJ1-2; 7 bases line up with TRBD1. There are 16 residues in the CDR3. V shed 6 bases, J shed 2 bases, and the junction held 13 bases outside the gene matches. Per germline, CDR1 SGHDT and CDR2 YYEEEE. CDR3 in DNA: TGTGCCAGCACCATTTATCCGGGACAGTCAAACTATGGCTACACCTTC. This gives the protein CASTIYPGQSNYGYTF. Variable domain in full (rest from reference TRBV5-6 and TRBJ1-2): DAGVTQSPTHLIKTRGQQVTLRCSPKSGHDTVSWYQQALGQGPQFIFQYYEEEERQRGNFPDRFSGHQFPNYSSELNVNALLLGDSALYLCASTIYPGQSNYGYTFGSGTRLTVV.

Judged by abundance, this clone is medium-sized. This chain joins TRBV5-1 and TRBJ1-3; D ambiguous. Trimming took off 5 bases at V and 0 bases at J, with 12 bases between the two ends. The CDR3 is 15 amino acids. CDR1 SGHRS and CDR2 YFSETQ come from the germline V gene. CDR3: CASRPNEISGNTIYF. DNA of the CDR3: TGCGCCAGCAGACCGAACGAGATCTCTGGAAACACCATATATTTT.

This clone was picked up one time. The chain employs TRBV6-2 or TRBV6-3 and TRBJ1-4, with 8 bases fitting TRBD1. The germline gives CDR1 MNHEY, CDR2 SVGEGT. The CDR3 is made up of 14 amino acids. V shed 2 bases and J 5 bases; nucleotides not matched to a gene: 1. CDR3 loop: CASSYRTGNEKLFF. For the CDR3, the DNA is TGTGCCAGCAGTTACCGGACAGGGAATGAAAAACTGTTTTTT.